This T cell receptor (beta chain) emerged from a study of CXCR4 blockade with PD-1 therapy in pancreatic cancer. Findings and limits, study-wide: Survival did not correlate with tumor clonality, which averaged approximately 0.15 versus 0.05. Convergent selection by common tumor antigens was suggested by nucleotide rearrangement counts.

The archived tumor blocks came from patients without neoadjuvant therapy before resection. The table lists this clone with a few counts. Its specificity is unknown. Method: immunoSEQ multiplex PCR; TCRdb's copy keeps in-frame clones and lacks some. The data contain more than 15,000 clones, approximately 68% of them singletons. Sequencing was carried out using tumor tissue. This TCR derives from a human donor with pancreatic ductal adenocarcinoma.

The CDR3 sequence: CASSLKRLAAYNEQFF. CDR3 DNA sequence: TGTGCCAGCAGTTTAAAGAGACTAGCGGCCTACAATGAGCAGTTCTTC. The chain couples TRBV28 to TRBJ2-1; the match to TRBD2 covers 9 bases. The CDR3 totals 16 residues. The trim removed 2 bases at V and 2 bases at J, leaving 4 bases unmatched. From germline, CDR1 is MDHEN and CDR2 SYDVKM. The whole variable domain, filled in from reference TRBV28 and TRBJ2-1, reads DVKVTQSSRYLVKRTGEKVFLECVQDMDHENMFWYRQDPGLGLRLIYFSYDVKMKEKGDIPEGYSVSREKKERFSLILESASTNQTSMYLCASSLKRLAAYNEQFFGPGTRLTVL.